The TCR beta chain described here comes from a study of cytomegalovirus exposure and HLA in healthy donors. Whole-study findings and limits: Later on, an analysis tied 15,000 to 20,000 TCR beta sequences to HLA alleles at 0.05 false discovery rate. Most TCR sequences were uncommon, yet certain public TCRs appeared in many donors. Researchers reported in a later analysis that common viral pathogens appeared linked to several top clusters. The authors later linked a missense DCLRE1C variant to TCR beta V- and J-gene trimming.

Primers for the PCR totalled 60 Vbeta and 13 Jbeta. The data were produced by immunoSEQ multiplex PCR, yet TCRdb's version contains in-frame clones alone and is incomplete. The sample includes some 200,000 clones, roughly 87% of them seen just once. To note about this clone: Its antigen is unidentified.

From germline, CDR1 is SGHTA and CDR2 FQGNSA. CDR3 length: 16 amino acids. With V trimmed by 4 bases and J by 7 bases, 10 bases remained unmatched. The sequence derives from a man aged 45-65 years in good health and CMV-seronegative. Specimen: PBMCs. The chain links TRBV7-2 to TRBJ2-5; 12 nucleotides agree with TRBD2. Here the CDR3 DNA reads TGTGCCAGCAGCTCAATGACTAGCGGGGGCGTAGGGACCCAGTACTTC. It codes for CASSSMTSGGVGTQYF.